Listed below are T cell receptor beta chains from one sample, sequenced in a study of T cells in Graves' hyperthyroidism and ophthalmopathy. TCRdb used MiXCR to reprocess the multiplex PCR reads, holding one entry per CDR3 protein. The sample gives roughly 530,000 distinct CDR3 sequences, roughly a sixth of which show up once; 17% is in the top ten. Material: blood. The source is a woman younger than 30 with Graves' ophthalmopathy. CDR3s include the opening cysteine and the closing phenylalanine or tryptophan. A D gene is named only where the DNA matches it firmly. Clone sizes are given selectively: once, few, many, or a class where the clone is expanded.

J gene,V gene,clone size,D gene,CDR3 DNA,CDR3 protein
TRBJ1-2,TRBV6-6,NA,NA,TGTGCCAGCAGTTATTCGGACGGGCTTGGCTACACCTTC,CASSYSDGLGYTF
TRBJ2-3,TRBV3-1,many,TRBD2,TGTGCCAGCAGCCCCAGGACTAGCGGGGGGAGGGATACGCAGTATTTT,CASSPRTSGGRDTQYF
TRBJ2-3,TRBV9,NA,TRBD2,TGTGCCAGCAGCCTTAGCGGGAGTTTACCAGATACGCAGTATTTT,CASSLSGSLPDTQYF
TRBJ2-5,TRBV29-1,NA,NA,TGCAGCGTTACGTACCAAGAGACCCAGTACTTC,CSVTYQETQYF
TRBJ2-7,TRBV4-3,NA,TRBD1,TGCGCCAGCAGCCAAGATGGGACAGGGCCTTTAAAGCAGTACTTC,CASSQDGTGPLKQYF
TRBJ1-2,TRBV28,many,NA,TGTGCCAGCAGTTTCCCCGTGAGGTTAGCGTCTGGCTACACCTTC,CASSFPVRLASGYTF
TRBJ1-6,TRBV7-3,NA,NA,TGTGCCAGCAGCAGTTGGGAGAATAATTCACCCCTCCACTTT,CASSSWENNSPLHF
TRBJ2-3,TRBV7-3,NA,TRBD2,TGTGCCAGCAGCTTAAGCGGGGCGGGAGGGCCTACAGCTACGCAGTATTTT,CASSLSGAGGPTATQYF
TRBJ1-5,TRBV19,NA,NA,TGTGCCAGTAGTATAGTGGGAGGGAATCAGCCCCAGCATTTT,CASSIVGGNQPQHF
TRBJ1-2,TRBV30,many,NA,TGTGCCTGGAGTGTGGGGGGTTCAAACTATGGCTACACCTTC,CAWSVGGSNYGYTF
TRBJ2-7,TRBV30,NA,NA,TGTGCCCGTGGTAGTGGGCCGGGGCAGTACTTC,CARGSGPGQYF
TRBJ2-2,TRBV20-1,NA,TRBD2,TGCAGTGCTAGAGATCTCGGAGCGGGACCAACCACCGGGGAGCTGTTTTTT,CSARDLGAGPTTGELFF
TRBJ1-2,TRBV12-3/TRBV12-4,NA,NA,TGTGCCAGCAGTCGAGCGGGATATGGCTACACCTTC,CASSRAGYGYTF
TRBJ2-5,TRBV10-3,NA,TRBD2,TGTGCCATCGGAGCGGGGGGGATTTCAGAGACCCAGTACTTC,CAIGAGGISETQYF
TRBJ2-2,TRBV12-3/TRBV12-4,many,TRBD1,TGTGCCAGCAGTCAAGGACAGGGGTACGCCGGGGAGCTGTTTTTT,CASSQGQGYAGELFF
TRBJ2-3,TRBV5-4,NA,TRBD2,TGTGCCAGCAGCTTAGGCGGGGGGGTAATTGATACGCAGTATTTT,CASSLGGGVIDTQYF
TRBJ2-1,TRBV7-6,many,TRBD2,TGTGCCAGCAGCTTATCAGGACTAGCGGGGGGGCAAAATGAGCAGTTCTTC,CASSLSGLAGGQNEQFF
TRBJ1-6,TRBV9,few,NA,TGTGCCAGCAGCGTAGGGCCGGGGTTGAATTCACCCCTCCACTTT,CASSVGPGLNSPLHF
TRBJ2-5,TRBV29-1,many,TRBD2,TGCAGCGGGGCCGGAACTAGCGAATCTCAAGAGACCCAGTACTTC,CSGAGTSESQETQYF
TRBJ1-4,TRBV29-1,few,NA,TGCAGCGTTGACGGCAGCTATGAAACTAATGAAAAACTGTTTTTT,CSVDGSYETNEKLFF
TRBJ1-2,TRBV7-3,many,TRBD1,TGTGCCAGCAGCCCACGACCGGGACAGGGGGCGCTCGGCTACACCTTC,CASSPRPGQGALGYTF
TRBJ1-1,TRBV28,many,TRBD1,TGTGCCAGCAGTCTCGCCTTAGGAACAGGGGGGGCTTTCTTT,CASSLALGTGGAFF
TRBJ2-6,TRBV24-1,NA,NA,TGTGCCACCAGTGACCCGATTGACTCTGGGGCCAACGTCCTGACTTTC,CATSDPIDSGANVLTF
TRBJ1-1,TRBV3-1,many,NA,TGTGCCAGCAGCCGTATTTCGGCAGGGCCGGGCACTGAAGCTTTCTTT,CASSRISAGPGTEAFF
TRBJ2-3,TRBV20-1,many,TRBD2,TGCAGTGCTAGAACCGGGACTAGCGGCACAGATACGCAGTATTTT,CSARTGTSGTDTQYF
TRBJ1-2,TRBV6-1,NA,TRBD1,TGTGCCAGCAGTGCCCAGGGGGCACACTATGGCTACACCTTC,CASSAQGAHYGYTF
TRBJ2-1,TRBV2,many,TRBD2,TGTGCCAGCAGTGAGTTCGGGGGGAACGAGCAGTTCTTC,CASSEFGGNEQFF
TRBJ2-1,TRBV5-6,few,TRBD1,TGTGCCAGCAGCAAGACCGGGACAGGGATTTCGTGGGCCTACAATGAGCAGTTCTTC,CASSKTGTGISWAYNEQFF
TRBJ2-5,TRBV20-1,NA,TRBD2,TGCAGTGCTAGCCCCGGGACTAGCGGGATTGAGACCCAGTACTTC,CSASPGTSGIETQYF
TRBJ2-1,TRBV29-1,many,NA,TGCAGCGTTGATTCCCCTGAAGGGGACGATGAGCAGTTCTTC,CSVDSPEGDDEQFF
TRBJ1-5,TRBV28,NA,TRBD1,TGTGCCAGCAGTTCCGGACAGGGGGTTCAGCCCCAGCATTTT,CASSSGQGVQPQHF
TRBJ1-3,TRBV7-6,many,NA,TGTGCCAGCAGCTTAGCGGCCCGGGGGCCGGTTGGAAACACCATATATTTT,CASSLAARGPVGNTIYF
TRBJ2-7,TRBV11-3,many,NA,TGTGCCAGCAGCTTCCAGGGACCAAATTACGAGCAGTACTTC,CASSFQGPNYEQYF
TRBJ1-1,TRBV4-2,NA,NA,TGTGCCAGCAGCCAAGAGAGGGTGGGGAACACTGAAGCTTTCTTT,CASSQERVGNTEAFF
TRBJ2-7,TRBV27,NA,TRBD1,TGTGCCAGCAGTCATCGGGACAGGGGCGGCAGCGAGCAGTACTTC,CASSHRDRGGSEQYF
TRBJ1-1,TRBV20-1,few,NA,TGCAGTGCTAGAGACCTCGAAGCTTTCTTT,CSARDLEAFF
TRBJ2-1,TRBV6-2/TRBV6-3,NA,TRBD2,TGTGCCACCAGCCCCAGGGGGGAGGTAGCGGGAGAATACAATGAGCAGTTCTTC,CATSPRGEVAGEYNEQFF
TRBJ1-5,TRBV2,many,NA,TGTGCCAGCAGAAACAGGGTGAATAGCAATCAGCCCCAGCATTTT,CASRNRVNSNQPQHF
TRBJ1-6,TRBV28,many,TRBD1,TGTGCCAGCAGGTTGGCCCTGACAGGGGGCGCGTCACCCCTCCACTTT,CASRLALTGGASPLHF
TRBJ2-5,TRBV5-1,NA,NA,TGCGCCAGCAGCCTACTCAGAACCGAAGAGACCCAGTACTTC,CASSLLRTEETQYF
TRBJ1-2,TRBV6-2/TRBV6-3,many,NA,TGTGCCAGCAGTACCACTAACTATGGCTACACCTTC,CASSTTNYGYTF
TRBJ2-1,TRBV12-3/TRBV12-4,many,NA,TGTGCCAGCAGTTTAGGCGAAGATGAGCAGTTCTTC,CASSLGEDEQFF
TRBJ2-2,TRBV27,few,NA,TGTGCCAGCACCTTATGGGGTGGGCTAGCGACCGGGGAGCTGTTTTTT,CASTLWGGLATGELFF
TRBJ1-2,TRBV2,many,TRBD1,TGTGCCAGTGAGCCGGGACAGGGGAGCTACACCTTC,CASEPGQGSYTF
TRBJ1-2,TRBV20-1,NA,TRBD1,TGCAGTGCTAGAGATGGGGGACAGGGGCCCCCAGGAAACTATGGCTACACCTTC,CSARDGGQGPPGNYGYTF
TRBJ2-7,TRBV12-3/TRBV12-4,NA,NA,TGTGCCAGCAGCCCCCGTTGGCCCGAAGGAACCTACGAGCAGTACTTC,CASSPRWPEGTYEQYF
TRBJ2-7,TRBV27,many,TRBD1,TGTGCCAGCAGTTCCGGGACAGTCTACGAGCAGTACTTC,CASSSGTVYEQYF
TRBJ1-1,TRBV20-1,many,NA,TGCAGTGCTAGCCCCGGGATGAACACTGAAGCTTTCTTT,CSASPGMNTEAFF
TRBJ1-2,TRBV5-1,many,NA,TGCGCCAGCAGCTCAATACAGGGAAACTATGGCTACACCTTC,CASSSIQGNYGYTF
TRBJ1-5,TRBV6-1,few,TRBD1,TGTGCCAGCAGTATGACAGGGGGAGGCAATCAGCCCCAGCATTTT,CASSMTGGGNQPQHF
TRBJ2-7,TRBV5-1,many,NA,TGCGCCAGCAGCCCGGACCGCGGTCCCCCTTCCTACGAGCAGTACTTC,CASSPDRGPPSYEQYF
TRBJ2-7,TRBV7-8,many,TRBD1,TGTGCCAGCAGCTTAATAGACAGGGATTGGGGCGAGCAGTACTTC,CASSLIDRDWGEQYF
TRBJ2-7,TRBV11-3,few,NA,TGTGCCAGCAGCCAAGAGGGTGCCAGAAGGGAGCAGTACTTC,CASSQEGARREQYF